Below, one TCR beta chain is given with its context. Genomic DNA templated the TCR beta VDJ and CDR3 profiling. TCRdb itself ran the reads through MiXCR, one entry per CDR3 protein. The data contain 200,000 or so distinct CDR3 sequences, roughly 64% of them seen just once; the ten biggest clones take up about 45%. These data are taken from a study of CD8+CD57+ T cells in acquired aplastic anemia. The CDR3 runs to 14 residues. Germline CDR1 is LNHDA and CDR2 is SQIVND (reference sequence). Trimming took 6 bases from V and 3 from J; bases not matched to a gene: 5. This receptor was taken from a human donor with severe aplastic anemia or a healthy control (not recorded which). Material for sequencing was sorted CD4+, CD8+, or CD8+CD57+ T cells (not recorded which) from PBMCs. The chain has TRBV19 and TRBJ1-5; 7 bases agree with TRBD1. CDR3 bases: TGTGCCAGTAGCAAACAGGGGACCAATCAGCCCCAGCATTTT. This translates into CASSKQGTNQPQHF.